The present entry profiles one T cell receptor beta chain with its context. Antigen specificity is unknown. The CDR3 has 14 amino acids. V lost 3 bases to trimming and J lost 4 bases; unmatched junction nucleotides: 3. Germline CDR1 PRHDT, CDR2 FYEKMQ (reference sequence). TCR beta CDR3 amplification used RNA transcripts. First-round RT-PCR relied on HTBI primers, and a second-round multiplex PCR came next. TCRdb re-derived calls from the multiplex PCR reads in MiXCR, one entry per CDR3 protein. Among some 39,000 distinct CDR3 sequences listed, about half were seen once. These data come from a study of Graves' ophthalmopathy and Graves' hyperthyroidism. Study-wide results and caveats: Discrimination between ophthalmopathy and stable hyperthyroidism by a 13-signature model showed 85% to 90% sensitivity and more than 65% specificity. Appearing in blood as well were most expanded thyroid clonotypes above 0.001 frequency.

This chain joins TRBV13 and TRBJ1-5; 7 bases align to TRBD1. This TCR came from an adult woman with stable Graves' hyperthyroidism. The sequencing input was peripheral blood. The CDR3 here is CASSFVQGNQPQHF. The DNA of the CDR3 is TGTGCCAGCAGCTTTGTACAGGGGAATCAGCCCCAGCATTTT.